The next 13 T cell receptor beta chains were all read from a single sample in a study of beta chain features in type 1 diabetes. Study-wide results and caveats: Patients with Type 1 diabetes showed moderately but significantly shorter TCRB CDR3s in all four CD4+ subsets.

The isolated RNA, all of it, was reverse transcribed, so expressed TCRB transcripts were what got sequenced. Generated by immunoSEQ multiplex PCR, the TCRdb table keeps only in-frame clones and is missing some. The sample shows 200,000 to 300,000 clones, roughly 20% of them seen only once. Their recognized antigens are unknown. The specimen sequenced was naive CD4+ T cells from blood. These receptors were taken from a middle-aged woman with type 1 diabetes.

This clone has a handful of counts. The chain uses TRBV29-1 and TRBJ2-3; 13 bases are a match to TRBD2. Germline CDR1 SQVTM, CDR2 ANQGSEA. Losses at the gene ends were 4 bases for V and 6 bases for J; bases not matched to a gene: 7. The CDR3 has 15 amino acids. The CDR3 bases are TGCAGCGTTGGGCGGACTAGCGGGAGAATGGATACGCAGTATTTT. This encodes CSVGRTSGRMDTQYF.

In this sample, this clone turned up a few times. CDR3 DNA sequence: TGTGCCAGCAGCCAGGCAATACAGGGAGAGCAGTTCTTC. Protein product: CASSQAIQGEQFF. The rearrangement uses TRBV14 and TRBJ2-1, with a weak D call TRBD1 (6 bases). The CDR3 has 13 amino acids. Germline loops: CDR1 SGHDN, CDR2 FVKESK. Trimming took off 3 bases at V and 10 bases at J, with 13 bases between the two ends.

A few counts support this clone. This chain joins TRBV5-1 and TRBJ2-7, with TRBD1 identical over 9 bases. This CDR3 region has 14 residues. Germline loops: CDR1 SGHRS, CDR2 YFSETQ. After removal of 4 bases from V and 2 bases from J, the junction contained 4 bases not matched to a gene. The CDR3 here is CASSTGQGAYEQYF. CDR3 nucleotides: TGCGCCAGCAGCACGGGACAGGGTGCCTACGAGCAGTACTTC.

This clone was detected only a few times. This chain links TRBV28 with TRBJ1-1; TRBD1 might be the D (5 bases). The CDR3 covers 14 residues. Trimming removed 6 bases from V and 1 base from J, with 12 bases in between. Germline assignment: CDR1 MDHEN and CDR2 SYDVKM. The CDR3 reads CASSDGHPNTEAFF. The DNA of the CDR3 is TGTGCCAGCAGCGATGGACACCCGAACACTGAAGCTTTCTTT.

This clone was recorded a few times. Within the sample, other DNA sequences also encode this same CDR3. The CDR3 region is CASSLGGEETQYF. The CDR3 DNA reads as TGTGCCAGCAGCCTCGGGGGAGAAGAGACCCAGTACTTC. J is TRBJ2-5 and V is TRBV5-6, with D tentatively TRBD2 (6 bases). Looked up from germline, CDR1 is SGHDT and CDR2 is YYEEEE. V dropped 4 bases and J dropped 3 bases, with 10 bases sitting between them. This CDR3 is 13 amino acids long. Full variable domain (remainder filled in from reference TRBV5-6 and TRBJ2-5): DAGVTQSPTHLIKTRGQQVTLRCSPKSGHDTVSWYQQALGQGPQFIFQYYEEEERQRGNFPDRFSGHQFPNYSSELNVNALLLGDSALYLCASSLGGEETQYFGPGTRLLVL.

In this sample, this clone turned up a few times. J is TRBJ1-1 and V is TRBV4-2; tentatively, D is TRBD1 (6 bases). This CDR3 has 14 residues. CDR1 is LGHNA and CDR2 is YNFKEQ in the germline V gene. Trimming shortened V by 3 bases and J by 1 base, and 9 bases separated the two germline ends. CDR3 in amino acids: CASSHHRENTEAFF. CDR3 sequence (DNA): TGTGCCAGCAGCCACCACAGGGAGAACACTGAAGCTTTCTTT.

This clone has more than one count but fewer than ten. The CDR3 nucleotides are TGTGCCAGCAGCTTAGCGATCGCGGCTGGGGCCAACGTCCTGACTTTC. This translates into CASSLAIAAGANVLTF. The chain couples TRBV7-3 to TRBJ2-6, with no clear D. V lost 2 bases, J lost 2 bases, and 10 bases lay in between. CDR1 is SGHTA, CDR2 FQGTGA, per germline. CDR3 size: 16 residues.

The V and J genes are TRBV27 and TRBJ2-5; weak D call: TRBD1 (5 bases). The CDR3 length is 16 residues. Germline CDR1 reads MNHEY; CDR2 reads SMNVEV (reference sequence). Trimming took off 3 bases at V and 3 bases at J, with 17 bases between the two ends. The CDR3 sequence is CASSLGPAQAEETQYF. The CDR3 nucleotides are TGTGCCAGCAGTTTGGGGCCGGCGCAGGCGGAAGAGACCCAGTACTTC.

This chain joins TRBV4-3 and TRBJ2-3, with TRBD2 matching over 8 bases. Unmatched junction bases numbered 6, after V lost 2 bases and J lost 2 bases. CDR3 length: 16 amino acids. Germline values: CDR1 LGHNA, CDR2 YSLEER. Written as DNA, the CDR3 is TGCGCCAGCAGCCAATTGGCGGGGGGAACCACAGATACGCAGTATTTT. It specifies CASSQLAGGTTDTQYF.

CDR3 sequence: CASSLEGADIQYF. CDR3 bases: TGCGCCAGCAGCTTGGAGGGGGCGGACATTCAGTACTTC. The chain joins TRBV5-1 to TRBJ2-4; 7 nucleotides match TRBD1. V trimming: 0 bases; J trimming: 8 bases; junction bases outside the gene matches: 2. The CDR3 runs to 13 residues. In germline, CDR1 is SGHRS, CDR2 YFSETQ.

This clone was detected a few times. The chain couples TRBV30 to TRBJ1-1; D not resolved. The CDR3 length is 12 residues. V was pared by 5 bases and J by 4 bases, with 11 bases between. Germline lookup yields CDR1 GTSNPN and CDR2 SVGIG (reference sequence). The CDR3 here is CAWRGRTTEAFF. Here the CDR3 DNA reads TGTGCCTGGCGAGGGAGGACCACTGAAGCTTTCTTT.

This clone came up a few times. The chain recombines TRBV28 with TRBJ2-5, with TRBD1 identical over 11 bases. Germline CDR1 and CDR2: MDHEN and SYDVKM. Losses at the gene ends were 7 bases for V and 5 bases for J; bases not matched to a gene: 12. This CDR3 is built from 16 residues. The CDR3 loop reads CASNELGQGEVETQYF. CDR3 sequence (DNA): TGTGCCAGCAACGAGCTGGGACAGGGGGAGGTGGAGACCCAGTACTTC.

This chain uses TRBV5-4 with TRBJ1-1; the D gene is possibly TRBD1 (6 bases). V was clipped by 4 bases and J by 11 bases, with 21 bases between them. The V gene's germline CDR1 is SGHNT and CDR2 YYREEE (reference sequence). The CDR3 has 14 residues. DNA of the CDR3: TGTGCCAGCAGCGCGAATTTCCGACCAGGGGAGGCTTTCTTT. Translating gives CASSANFRPGEAFF.